This TCR beta chain originates from a study of blood T cells in healthy people across ages. The V end lost 1 base, the J end lost 3 bases, and 18 bases lay between the germline ends. The CDR3 loop spans 18 amino acids. Per the germline V gene, CDR1 is LGHNA and CDR2 is YSLEER. The second PCR ran roughly 7 to 11 cycles with a sample-barcoded 5' primer and J-beta primers. Each CDR3 protein gets one entry after TCRdb re-called the 5' RACE reads with MiXCR. Counted here are 650,000 to 1,000,000 distinct CDR3 sequences, 35% to 40% occurring once; the ten biggest clones make up 10% to 15%. A few counts support this clonotype.

The receptor was derived from a man aged 18 to 35 in good health. The genes are TRBV4-3 and TRBJ1-4, with a possible D match to TRBD1 (6 bases). The sequenced sample consisted of blood. The CDR3 loop is CASSQGTGMRSANEKLFF. The CDR3 bases are TGCGCCAGCAGCCAAGGAACAGGGATGAGGTCGGCTAATGAAAAACTGTTTTTT.